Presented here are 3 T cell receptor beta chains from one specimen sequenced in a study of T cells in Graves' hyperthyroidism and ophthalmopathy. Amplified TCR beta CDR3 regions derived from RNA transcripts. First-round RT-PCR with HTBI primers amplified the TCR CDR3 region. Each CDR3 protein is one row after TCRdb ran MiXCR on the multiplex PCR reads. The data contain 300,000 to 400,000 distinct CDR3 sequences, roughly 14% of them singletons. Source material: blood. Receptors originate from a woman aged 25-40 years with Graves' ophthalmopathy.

CDR3 residues: CSVGKGVNTEAFF. The CDR3 DNA sequence: TGCAGCGTTGGTAAGGGGGTTAATACTGAAGCTTTCTTT. The chain uses TRBV29-1 and TRBJ1-1; maybe TRBD1 (6 bases). V shed 4 bases and J shed 5 bases, with 14 bases lying between them. The CDR3 is made up of 13 amino acids. From germline, CDR1 is SQVTM and CDR2 ANQGSEA.

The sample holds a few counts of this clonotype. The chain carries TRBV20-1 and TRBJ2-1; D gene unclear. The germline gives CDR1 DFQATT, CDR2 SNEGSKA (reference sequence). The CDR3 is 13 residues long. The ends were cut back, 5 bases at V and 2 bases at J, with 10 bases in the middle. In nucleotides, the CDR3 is TGCAGTGCTCCCCTGGATGCCTACAATGAGCAGTTCTTC. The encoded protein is CSAPLDAYNEQFF.

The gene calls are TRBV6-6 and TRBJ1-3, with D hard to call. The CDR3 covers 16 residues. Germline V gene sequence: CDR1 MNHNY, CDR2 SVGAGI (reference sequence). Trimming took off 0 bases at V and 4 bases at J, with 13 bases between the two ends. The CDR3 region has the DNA TGTGCCAGCAGTTACTCGCCCGACTTATCCGGAAACACCATATATTTT. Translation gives CASSYSPDLSGNTIYF.